These 23 T cell receptor beta chains came from one sample sequenced in a study of cytomegalovirus exposure and HLA in healthy donors. Produced via immunoSEQ multiplex PCR; TCRdb's table is partial and in-frame only. The sample includes 66,000 or so clones, around 97% of them seen just once. The sample taken for sequencing was PBMCs. The receptors derive from a woman aged 18-29 years in good health and CMV-seropositive.

The rearrangement joins TRBV7-6 to TRBJ2-7; 9 nucleotides align to TRBD1. V lost 2 bases and J lost 1; bases outside the gene matches: 3. Germline CDR1 reads SGHVS; CDR2 reads FNYEAQ. The CDR3 sequence is 15 residues long. CDR3 DNA: TGTGCCAGCAGCTTACCGGGACAGGGTTCCTACGAGCAGTACTTC. It translates to CASSLPGQGSYEQYF.

The rearrangement joins TRBV30 to TRBJ2-6; weak D call: TRBD1 (5 bases). Trimming removed 8 bases from V and 0 bases from J, with 20 bases in between. Looked up from germline, CDR1 is GTSNPN and CDR2 is SVGIG (reference sequence). The CDR3 contains 17 residues. CDR3 sequence: CARNYRFDSSGANVLTF. The CDR3 region has the DNA TGTGCCCGGAACTACAGGTTCGATAGCTCTGGGGCCAACGTCCTGACTTTC. Combining the CDR3 with reference TRBV30 and TRBJ2-6 gives the whole variable domain SQTIHQWPATLVQPVGSPLSLECTVEGTSNPNLYWYRQAAGRGLQLLFYSVGIGQISSEVPQNLSASRPQDRQFILSSKKLLLSDSGFYLCARNYRFDSSGANVLTFGAGSRLTVL.

The chain couples TRBV23-1 to TRBJ1-1, with D unclear. TRBV23-1 is noted as an ORF with a role that remains uncertain. This CDR3 has 12 residues. With 8 bases removed from V and 5 bases from J, the gap between germline ends came to 12 bases. The CDR3 nucleotides are TGCGCCAGCGGCATGTCCCAGACTGAAGCTTTCTTT. Protein sequence: CASGMSQTEAFF.

The chain employs TRBV28 and TRBJ2-2; no reliable D call. This CDR3 spans 12 amino acids. With 3 bases removed from V and 7 bases from J, the gap between germline ends came to 6 bases. In germline, CDR1 is MDHEN, CDR2 SYDVKM. CDR3: CASSLSLGELFF. CDR3 sequence (DNA): TGTGCCAGCAGTTTGAGTCTCGGGGAGCTGTTTTTT.

The chain couples TRBV7-3 to TRBJ2-5; D is possibly TRBD2 (6 bases). V was clipped by 1 base and J by 2 bases, with 11 bases between them. Germline V lookup: CDR1 SGHTA, CDR2 FQGTGA. The CDR3 runs 15 residues. The CDR3 spells CASSLISGLQETQYF. The CDR3 nucleotides are TGTGCCAGCAGCTTAATTTCGGGACTTCAAGAGACCCAGTACTTC. The full variable domain, in which reference TRBV7-3 and TRBJ2-5 provide the parts outside the CDR3, is GAGVSQTPSNKVTEKGKYVELRCDPISGHTALYWYRQSLGQGPEFLIYFQGTGAADDSGLPNDRFFAVRPEGSVSTLKIQRTERGDSAVYLCASSLISGLQETQYFGPGTRLLVL.

This rearrangement joins TRBV28 to TRBJ1-2; tentatively, D is TRBD1 (6 bases). The CDR3 spans 13 residues. The ends were cut back, 6 bases at V and 3 bases at J, with 11 bases in the middle. The germline V gene encodes CDR1 MDHEN and CDR2 SYDVKM. The CDR3 sequence is CASSWDTDYGYTF. CDR3 sequence (DNA): TGTGCCAGCAGCTGGGACACAGACTATGGCTACACCTTC.

J is TRBJ1-2 and V is TRBV28; D uncertain. The CDR3 sequence is 14 residues long. Trimming shortened V by 4 bases and J by 2 bases, and 11 bases separated the two germline ends. Germline values: CDR1 MDHEN, CDR2 SYDVKM. CDR3 in amino acids: CASSSLRGNYGYTF. CDR3 DNA: TGTGCCAGCAGTTCCTTACGAGGGAACTATGGCTACACCTTC.

The chain combines TRBV28 with TRBJ2-6; D gene unclear. CDR1 is MDHEN, CDR2 SYDVKM, per germline. CDR3 size: 16 residues. The germline V and J ends were trimmed by 6 bases and 2 bases, with 14 bases remaining between them. The CDR3, as DNA: TGTGCCAGCAGGATTTCAGGAACGACTGGGGCCAACGTCCTGACTTTC. This encodes CASRISGTTGANVLTF.

The chain links TRBV6-6 to TRBJ1-1; D remains unclear. The CDR3 totals 12 residues. V lost 4 bases and J 10 bases, leaving 13 bases between the germline ends. Germline values: CDR1 MNHNY, CDR2 SVGAGI (reference sequence). CDR3 sequence reads: CASSFGLDTAFF. The CDR3 DNA is TGTGCCAGCAGTTTTGGATTAGACACAGCTTTCTTT.

The chain is built from TRBV5-1 and TRBJ2-3; D is perhaps TRBD1 (5 bases). The germline V gene has CDR1 SGHRS and CDR2 YFSETQ. This CDR3 region has 16 residues. The V end lost 4 bases, the J end lost 0 bases, and 15 bases lay between the germline ends. The CDR3, as DNA: TGCGCCAGCAGCCCGGACATCACGGCTAGCACAGATACGCAGTATTTT. It is translated as CASSPDITASTDTQYF.

This sequence joins TRBV28 and TRBJ2-7; tentative D call: TRBD2 (5 bases). This CDR3 contains 12 residues. Trimming pared 6 bases from V and 4 bases from J, leaving 10 bases between. The germline CDR1 and CDR2 sequences are MDHEN and SYDVKM. Here the CDR3 DNA reads TGTGCCAGCAGCCCCGGGGTATACGAGCAGTACTTC. It specifies CASSPGVYEQYF.

The chain employs TRBV18 and TRBJ2-7, with D perhaps matching TRBD1 (5 bases). The CDR3 has 14 residues. The V end lost 5 bases, the J end lost 7 bases, and 18 bases lay between the germline ends. Germline V gene lookup returns CDR1 KGHSH and CDR2 LQKENI. CDR3 bases: TGTGCCAGCTCAAACTACCCTGGCAGGGAAGAGCAGTACTTC. Protein: CASSNYPGREEQYF.

The gene calls are TRBV6-5 and TRBJ1-2, with 8 bases matching TRBD1. Trimming took 1 base from V and 3 from J; bases not matched to a gene: 4. Germline V lookup: CDR1 MNHEY, CDR2 SVGAGI. This CDR3 comprises 15 residues. This CDR3 is CASSYYQGADYGYTF. The CDR3 coding sequence is TGTGCCAGCAGTTACTACCAGGGGGCGGACTATGGCTACACCTTC.

The chain links TRBV7-8 to TRBJ1-4, with D possibly TRBD1 on 6 matching bases. The germline gives CDR1 SGHVS, CDR2 FQNEAQ. With 3 bases removed from V and 7 bases from J, the gap between germline ends came to 24 bases. The CDR3 is 18 residues long. Written as DNA, the CDR3 is TGTGCCAGCAGCTTCTCAGAGGGGGGGATAACCCTAAGTGAAAAACTGTTTTTT. Amino acids: CASSFSEGGITLSEKLFF.

The rearrangement uses TRBV13 and TRBJ1-4; 8 nucleotides align to TRBD1. The CDR3 runs 15 residues. V lost 4 bases and J lost 7; bases outside the gene matches: 8. CDR1 PRHDT and CDR2 FYEKMQ come from the germline V gene (reference sequence). CDR3 in amino acids: CASSSGTGSREKLFF. CDR3 sequence (DNA): TGTGCCAGCAGCTCGGGGACAGGATCGCGTGAAAAACTGTTTTTT.

This clone turned up a few times. In the same sample, other DNA sequences code for this CDR3. The chain uses TRBV6-1 and TRBJ2-7; D is possibly TRBD2 (6 bases). Germline values: CDR1 MNHNS, CDR2 SASEGT. V lost 0 bases, J lost 0 bases, and 9 bases lay in between. This CDR3 region has 15 residues. CDR3 nucleotides: TGTGCCAGCAGTGAAGCTAGCGGATCCTCCTACGAGCAGTACTTC. Translated, it gives CASSEASGSSYEQYF.

The chain employs TRBV29-1 and TRBJ2-7; D is unclear. This CDR3 has 11 residues. The germline V gene has CDR1 SQVTM and CDR2 ANQGSEA. V was shortened by 1 base and J by 3 bases, with 4 bases between the two germline ends. The CDR3 region has the DNA TGCAGCGTTGAAGGAGGCTACGAGCAGTACTTC. This codes for CSVEGGYEQYF.

V and J are TRBV27 and TRBJ1-2; 12 positions match TRBD1. Trimming cost V 8 bases and J 3 bases; bases outside gene matches: 10. Germline values: CDR1 MNHEY, CDR2 SMNVEV (reference sequence). CDR3 length equals 16 residues. The CDR3 DNA follows: TGTGCCAGCGGTAACAGGGGACAGGGGGCTTACTATGGCTACACCTTC. Translated, it gives CASGNRGQGAYYGYTF.

This rearrangement joins TRBV28 to TRBJ2-5; 13 bases map to TRBD2. Per the germline V gene, CDR1 is MDHEN and CDR2 is SYDVKM. The CDR3 runs 17 residues. J gave up 5 bases and V 5 bases, and 11 bases lay outside the gene matches. The CDR3 nucleotides read TGTGCCAGCAGTCCCCTGAGGACTAGCGGGAGAGGGGAGACCCAGTACTTC. This encodes CASSPLRTSGRGETQYF.

This clone was detected only a few times. The J gene is TRBJ2-7, the V gene TRBV9; 8 bases are shared with TRBD1. Germline CDR1 and CDR2: SGDLS and YYNGEE. The CDR3 covers 15 residues. V was pared by 3 bases and J by 0 bases, with 5 bases of the junction left unmatched. The CDR3 is CASSEGQDYSYEQYF. CDR3 DNA: TGTGCCAGCAGCGAGGGACAGGATTACTCCTACGAGCAGTACTTC. Together with reference TRBV9 and TRBJ2-7, the CDR3 gives the full variable domain: DSGVTQTPKHLITATGQRVTLRCSPRSGDLSVYWYQQSLDQGLQFLIQYYNGEERAKGNILERFSAQQFPDLHSELNLSSLELGDSALYFCASSEGQDYSYEQYFGPGTRLTVT.

The rearrangement joins TRBV5-1 to TRBJ1-2, with 12 bases lining up with TRBD1. The V gene end was trimmed by 4 bases and the J gene end by 5 bases; junction bases not matched to a gene: 9. The CDR3 totals 16 residues. Germline values: CDR1 SGHRS, CDR2 YFSETQ. In DNA form, the CDR3 reads TGCGCCAGCAGCGTGGGACAGGGGGCTTTCGGTTATGGCTACACCTTC. Its protein product is CASSVGQGAFGYGYTF.

The chain combines TRBV7-8 with TRBJ2-7, with 13 bases identical to TRBD2. Germline V gene lookup returns CDR1 SGHVS and CDR2 FQNEAQ. The V and J ends lost 0 bases and 4 bases, in that order; junction bases with no gene match: 3. This CDR3 region has 16 residues. DNA of the CDR3: TGTGCCAGCAGCTTAGCGAGACTAGCGGGAGGTTACGAGCAGTACTTC. Protein: CASSLARLAGGYEQYF.

The chain employs TRBV6-6 and TRBJ1-1; no clear D. From germline, CDR1 is MNHNY and CDR2 SVGAGI (reference sequence). The CDR3 extends over 13 amino acids. Trimming took off 0 bases at V and 4 bases at J, with 6 bases between the two ends. This CDR3 reads CASSYSLRTEAFF. The CDR3 coding sequence is TGTGCCAGCAGTTACTCCCTCCGCACTGAAGCTTTCTTT.